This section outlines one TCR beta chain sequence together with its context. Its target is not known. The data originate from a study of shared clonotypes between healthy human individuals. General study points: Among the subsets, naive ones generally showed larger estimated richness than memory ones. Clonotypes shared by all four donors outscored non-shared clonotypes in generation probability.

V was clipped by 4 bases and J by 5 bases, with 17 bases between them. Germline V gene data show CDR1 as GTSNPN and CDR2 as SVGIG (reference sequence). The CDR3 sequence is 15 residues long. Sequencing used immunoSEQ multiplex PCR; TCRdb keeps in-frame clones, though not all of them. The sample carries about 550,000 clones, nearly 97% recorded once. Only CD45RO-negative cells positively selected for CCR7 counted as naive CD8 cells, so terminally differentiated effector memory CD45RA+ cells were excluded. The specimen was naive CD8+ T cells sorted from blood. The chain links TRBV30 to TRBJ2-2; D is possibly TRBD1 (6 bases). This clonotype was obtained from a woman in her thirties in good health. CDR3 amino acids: CAWNWDTHGTGELFF. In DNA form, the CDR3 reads TGTGCCTGGAACTGGGACACCCATGGTACCGGGGAGCTGTTTTTT.